The sequence of this T cell receptor (beta chain) was determined in a study of shared clonotypes between healthy human individuals. Tens of thousands of T cell genomes (approximately 0.2 ug DNA) went into each sorted-subset replicate. Profiled with immunoSEQ multiplex PCR; TCRdb holds only in-frame clones, not every one. The table records millions of clones, 90% to 95% of them present only once. The sequenced sample consisted of naive CD4+ T cells sorted from blood. Indicated subset: CD45RA+ positively selected. This sequence was found in a man between 18 and 35 years old in good health.

CDR3 coding DNA: TGTGCCAGCAGTTACCGGGACAGGGCATGGGGTGATGGCTACACCTTC. It specifies CASSYRDRAWGDGYTF. This sequence joins TRBV2 and TRBJ1-2; 9 nucleotides match TRBD1. With 5 bases clipped from V and 6 bases from J, the junction kept 13 bases outside the gene matches. Germline V gene data show CDR1 as SNHLY and CDR2 as FYNNEI. This CDR3 is 16 amino acids long.